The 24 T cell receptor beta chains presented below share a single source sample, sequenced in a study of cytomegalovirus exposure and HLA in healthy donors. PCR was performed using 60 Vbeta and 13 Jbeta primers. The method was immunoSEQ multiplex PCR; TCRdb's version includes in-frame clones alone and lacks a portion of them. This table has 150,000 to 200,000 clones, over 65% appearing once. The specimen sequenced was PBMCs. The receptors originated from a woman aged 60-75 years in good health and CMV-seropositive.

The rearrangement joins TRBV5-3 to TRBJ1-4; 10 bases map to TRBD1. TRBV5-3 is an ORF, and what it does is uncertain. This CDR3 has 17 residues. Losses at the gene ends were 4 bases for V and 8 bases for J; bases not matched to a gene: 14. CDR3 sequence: CARSPPVTTGGTEKLFF. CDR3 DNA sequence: TGTGCCAGAAGCCCTCCGGTAACGACAGGGGGCACAGAAAAACTGTTTTTT.

In DNA form, the CDR3 reads TGTGCCAGCAGCTCGCCCTGGGGAGGTTTCACTTCCCCAGATACGCAGTATTTT. Translating gives CASSSPWGGFTSPDTQYF. This chain connects TRBV7-2 to TRBJ2-3; D perhaps matches TRBD2 (6 bases). Looked up from germline, CDR1 is SGHTA and CDR2 is FQGNSA. This CDR3 has 18 residues. The germline V and J ends were trimmed by 4 bases and 4 bases, with 24 bases remaining between them. Variable domain in full (rest from reference TRBV7-2 and TRBJ2-3): GAGVSQSPSNKVTEKGKDVELRCDPISGHTALYWYRQSLGQGLEFLIYFQGNSAPDKSGLPSDRFSAERTGGSVSTLTIQRTQQEDSAVYLCASSSPWGGFTSPDTQYFGPGTRLTVL.

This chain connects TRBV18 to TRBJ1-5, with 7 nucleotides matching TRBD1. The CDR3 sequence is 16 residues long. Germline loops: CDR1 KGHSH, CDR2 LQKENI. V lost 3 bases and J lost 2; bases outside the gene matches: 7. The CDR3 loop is CASSPFGTARNQPQHF. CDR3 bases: TGTGCCAGCTCACCGTTCGGGACAGCTCGCAATCAGCCCCAGCATTTT.

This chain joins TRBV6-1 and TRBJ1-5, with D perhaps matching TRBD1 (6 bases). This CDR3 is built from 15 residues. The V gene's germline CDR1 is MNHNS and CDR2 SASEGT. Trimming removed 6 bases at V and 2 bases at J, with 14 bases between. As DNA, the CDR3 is TGTGCCAGCAGCATCACAGGGCTTGGCAATCAGCCCCAGCATTTT. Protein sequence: CASSITGLGNQPQHF.

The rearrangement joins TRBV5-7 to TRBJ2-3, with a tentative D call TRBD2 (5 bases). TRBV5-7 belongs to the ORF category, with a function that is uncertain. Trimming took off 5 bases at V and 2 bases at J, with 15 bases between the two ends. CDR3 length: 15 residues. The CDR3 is CASSSLDFYTDTQYF. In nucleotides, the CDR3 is TGTGCCAGCAGTTCCCTGGACTTTTACACAGATACGCAGTATTTT.

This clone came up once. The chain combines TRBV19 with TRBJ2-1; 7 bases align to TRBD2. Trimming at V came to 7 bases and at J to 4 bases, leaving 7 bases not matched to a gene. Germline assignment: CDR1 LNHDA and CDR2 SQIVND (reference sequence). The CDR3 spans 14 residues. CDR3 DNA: TGTGCCAGTAACTTAGGGACTATTTACAATGAGCAGTTCTTC. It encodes CASNLGTIYNEQFF.

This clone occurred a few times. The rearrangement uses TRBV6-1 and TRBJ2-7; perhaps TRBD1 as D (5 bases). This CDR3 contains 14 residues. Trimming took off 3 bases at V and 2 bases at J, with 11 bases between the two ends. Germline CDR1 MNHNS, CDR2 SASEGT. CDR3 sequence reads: CASSELLGAYEQYF. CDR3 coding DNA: TGTGCCAGCAGTGAGCTGTTAGGGGCCTACGAGCAGTACTTC.

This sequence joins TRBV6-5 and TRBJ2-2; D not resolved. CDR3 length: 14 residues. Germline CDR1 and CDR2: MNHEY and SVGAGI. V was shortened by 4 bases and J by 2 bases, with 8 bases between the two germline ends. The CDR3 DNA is TGTGCCAGCAGTTGGCAGGTTAACACCGGGGAGCTGTTTTTT. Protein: CASSWQVNTGELFF.

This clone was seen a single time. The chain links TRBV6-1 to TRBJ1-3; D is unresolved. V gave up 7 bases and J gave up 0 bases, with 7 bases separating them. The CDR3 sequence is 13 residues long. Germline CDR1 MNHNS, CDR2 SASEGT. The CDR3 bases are TGTGCCAGCAATATCGTCTCTGGAAACACCATATATTTT. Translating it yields CASNIVSGNTIYF.

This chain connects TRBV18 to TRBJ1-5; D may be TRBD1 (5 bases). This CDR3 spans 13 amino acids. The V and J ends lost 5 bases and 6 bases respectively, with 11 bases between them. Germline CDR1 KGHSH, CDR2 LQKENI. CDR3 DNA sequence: TGTGCCAGCTCAGACTTGCAGGGTCAGCCCCAGCATTTT. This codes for CASSDLQGQPQHF.

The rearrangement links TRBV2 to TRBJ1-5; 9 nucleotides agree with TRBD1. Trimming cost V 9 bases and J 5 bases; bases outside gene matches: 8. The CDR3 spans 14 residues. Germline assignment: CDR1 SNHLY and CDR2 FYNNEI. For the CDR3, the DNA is TGTGCCAGTAACAGGGGGCGAGAGGATCAGCCCCAGCATTTT. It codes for CASNRGREDQPQHF.

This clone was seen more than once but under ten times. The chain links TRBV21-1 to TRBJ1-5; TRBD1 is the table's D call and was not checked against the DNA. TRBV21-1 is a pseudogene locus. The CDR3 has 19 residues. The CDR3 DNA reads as TGTGCCAGCGTCGGACGAAAATTATCAGGGTCGAATGGCAATCAGCCCCAGCATTTT. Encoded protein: CASVGRKLSGSNGNQPQHF.

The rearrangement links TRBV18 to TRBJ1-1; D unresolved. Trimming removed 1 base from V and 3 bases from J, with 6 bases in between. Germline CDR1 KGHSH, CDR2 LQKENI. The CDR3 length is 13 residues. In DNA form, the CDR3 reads TGTGCCAGCTCACCACACCAGGACACTGAAGCTTTCTTT. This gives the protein CASSPHQDTEAFF.

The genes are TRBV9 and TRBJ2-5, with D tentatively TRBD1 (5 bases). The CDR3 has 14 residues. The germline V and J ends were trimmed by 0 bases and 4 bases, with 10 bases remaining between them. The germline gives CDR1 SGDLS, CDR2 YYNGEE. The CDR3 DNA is TGTGCCAGCAGCGTAGAAGGGGCTGGAGAGACCCAGTACTTC. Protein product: CASSVEGAGETQYF.

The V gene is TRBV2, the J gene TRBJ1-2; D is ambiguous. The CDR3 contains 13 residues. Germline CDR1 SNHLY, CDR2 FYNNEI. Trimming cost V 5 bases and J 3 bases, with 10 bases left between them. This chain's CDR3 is CASSSGSYYGYTF. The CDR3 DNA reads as TGTGCCAGCAGTAGCGGATCCTACTATGGCTACACCTTC.

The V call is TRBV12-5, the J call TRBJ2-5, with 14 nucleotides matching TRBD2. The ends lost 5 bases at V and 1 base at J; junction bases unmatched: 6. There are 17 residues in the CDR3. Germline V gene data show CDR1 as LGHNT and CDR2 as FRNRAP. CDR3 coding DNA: TGTGCTAGTGGTCCTGGACTAGCGGGGGGAGTCCAAGAGACCCAGTACTTC. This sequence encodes CASGPGLAGGVQETQYF.

The CDR3 is CSATVDYGYTF. CDR3 bases: TGCAGTGCTACGGTAGACTATGGCTACACCTTC. This chain links TRBV20-1 with TRBJ1-2; D not resolved. The CDR3 extends over 11 amino acids. From germline, CDR1 is DFQATT and CDR2 SNEGSKA (reference sequence). V lost 4 bases, J lost 3 bases, and 6 bases lay in between.

The chain's CDR3 is CASSPIGSYGYTF. CDR3 coding DNA: TGTGCCAGCAGTCCTATTGGTAGCTATGGCTACACCTTC. V usage is TRBV27 and J usage is TRBJ1-2; D ambiguous. Germline V lookup: CDR1 MNHEY, CDR2 SMNVEV (reference sequence). Trimming removed 5 bases at V and 4 bases at J, with 11 bases between. CDR3 length equals 13 residues.

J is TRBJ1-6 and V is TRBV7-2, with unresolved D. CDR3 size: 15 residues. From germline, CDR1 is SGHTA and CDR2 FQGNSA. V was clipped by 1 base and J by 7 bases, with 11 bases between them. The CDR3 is CASSLEGRGNSPLHF. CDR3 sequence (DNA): TGTGCCAGCAGCTTAGAGGGCCGCGGGAATTCACCCCTCCACTTT. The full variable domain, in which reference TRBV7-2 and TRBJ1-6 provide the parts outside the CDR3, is GAGVSQSPSNKVTEKGKDVELRCDPISGHTALYWYRQSLGQGLEFLIYFQGNSAPDKSGLPSDRFSAERTGGSVSTLTIQRTQQEDSAVYLCASSLEGRGNSPLHFGNGTRLTVT.

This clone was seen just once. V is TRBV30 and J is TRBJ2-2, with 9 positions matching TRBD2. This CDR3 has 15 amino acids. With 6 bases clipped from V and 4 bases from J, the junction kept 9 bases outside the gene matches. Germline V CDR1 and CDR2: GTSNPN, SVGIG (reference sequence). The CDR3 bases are TGTGCCTGTTTAGGGCTTAGCGGGGGCACCGGGGAGCTGTTTTTT. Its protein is CACLGLSGGTGELFF.

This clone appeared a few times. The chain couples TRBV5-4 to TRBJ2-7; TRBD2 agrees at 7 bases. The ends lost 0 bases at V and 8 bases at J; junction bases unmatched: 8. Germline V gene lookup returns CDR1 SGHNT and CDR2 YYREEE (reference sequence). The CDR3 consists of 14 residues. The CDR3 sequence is CASSLGLAVTKQYF. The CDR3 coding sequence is TGTGCCAGCAGCTTGGGGCTAGCGGTAACTAAGCAGTACTTC. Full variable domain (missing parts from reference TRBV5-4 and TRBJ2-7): ETGVTQSPTHLIKTRGQQVTLRCSSQSGHNTVSWYQQALGQGPQFIFQYYREEENGRGNFPPRFSGLQFPNYSSELNVNALELDDSALYLCASSLGLAVTKQYFGPGTRLTVT.

This CDR3 is CASATGGGGETQYF. The DNA for the CDR3 is TGTGCCAGTGCCACGGGGGGAGGAGGGGAGACCCAGTACTTC. This sequence joins TRBV19 and TRBJ2-5; the match to TRBD2 covers 7 bases. Germline lookup yields CDR1 LNHDA and CDR2 SQIVND (reference sequence). V shed 8 bases and J 5 bases; nucleotides not matched to a gene: 11. This CDR3 is built from 14 residues.

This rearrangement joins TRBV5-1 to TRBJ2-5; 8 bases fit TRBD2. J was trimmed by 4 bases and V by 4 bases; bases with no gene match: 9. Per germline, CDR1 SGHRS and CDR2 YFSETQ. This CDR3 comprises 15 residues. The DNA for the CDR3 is TGCGCCAGCAGCCTGCCTCCGGGGGGGAGAGAGACCCAGTACTTC. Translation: CASSLPPGGRETQYF.

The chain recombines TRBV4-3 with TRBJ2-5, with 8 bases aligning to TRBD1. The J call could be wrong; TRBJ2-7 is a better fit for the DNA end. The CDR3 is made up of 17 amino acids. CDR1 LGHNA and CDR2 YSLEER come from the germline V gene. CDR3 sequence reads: CASSQQTGGFFSYEQYF. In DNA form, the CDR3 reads TGCGCCAGCAGCCAGCAAACAGGGGGGTTTTTTTCCTACGAGCAGTACTTC.